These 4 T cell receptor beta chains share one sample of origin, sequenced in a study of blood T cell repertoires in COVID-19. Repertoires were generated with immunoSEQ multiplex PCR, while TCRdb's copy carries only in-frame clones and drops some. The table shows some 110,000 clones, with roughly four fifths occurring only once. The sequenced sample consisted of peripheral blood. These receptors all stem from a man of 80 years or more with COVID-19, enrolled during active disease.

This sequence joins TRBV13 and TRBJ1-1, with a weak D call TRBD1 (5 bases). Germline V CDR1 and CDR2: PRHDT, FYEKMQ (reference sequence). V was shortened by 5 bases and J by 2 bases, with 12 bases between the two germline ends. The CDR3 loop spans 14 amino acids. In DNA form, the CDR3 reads TGTGCCAGCAGCCCGGGGGGTTTTAACACTGAAGCTTTCTTT. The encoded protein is CASSPGGFNTEAFF. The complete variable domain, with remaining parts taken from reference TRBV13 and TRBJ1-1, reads AAGVIQSPRHLIKEKRETATLKCYPIPRHDTVYWYQQGPGQDPQFLISFYEKMQSDKGSIPDRFSAQQFSDYHSELNMSSLELGDSALYFCASSPGGFNTEAFFGQGTRLTVV.

The CDR3 region is CASSRGGSGSYEQYF. As DNA, the CDR3 is TGTGCCAGCAGTCGGGGGGGTAGCGGGAGCTACGAGCAGTACTTC. The chain has TRBV28 and TRBJ2-7; the match to TRBD2 covers 9 bases. The CDR3 has 15 residues. The germline CDR1 and CDR2 sequences are MDHEN and SYDVKM. V lost 5 bases and J lost 3; bases outside the gene matches: 8.

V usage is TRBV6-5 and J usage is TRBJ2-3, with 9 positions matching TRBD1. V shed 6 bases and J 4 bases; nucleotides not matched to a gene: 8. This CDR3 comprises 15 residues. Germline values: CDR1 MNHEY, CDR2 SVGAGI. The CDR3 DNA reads TGTGCCAGCAGCTCTAAAACAGGGGGCGCAGATACGCAGTATTTT. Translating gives CASSSKTGGADTQYF.

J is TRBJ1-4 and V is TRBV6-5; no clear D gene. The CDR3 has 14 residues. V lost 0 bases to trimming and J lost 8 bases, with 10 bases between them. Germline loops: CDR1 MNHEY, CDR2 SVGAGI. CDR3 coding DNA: TGTGCCAGCAGTTACTCCGGGAAGCGAGAAAAACTGTTTTTT. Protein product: CASSYSGKREKLFF.